This entry lists 19 T cell receptor beta chains sequenced from one sample in a study of cytomegalovirus exposure and HLA in healthy donors. PCR involved 60 Vbeta and 13 Jbeta primers. Here immunoSEQ multiplex PCR was the method, and the copy in TCRdb shows in-frame clones only, minus some. The table has about 140,000 clones, roughly three quarters seen once. Input material: PBMCs. These receptors all stem from a female donor in good health and CMV-seronegative.

This clone was counted once. The CDR3 sequence is CASSPQTINYGYTF. CDR3 bases: TGCGCCAGCAGCCCCCAGACAATTAACTATGGCTACACCTTC. The rearrangement joins TRBV5-1 to TRBJ1-2; D not resolved. Trimming cost V 4 bases and J 1 base, with 11 bases left between them. The germline V gene encodes CDR1 SGHRS and CDR2 YFSETQ. The CDR3 loop spans 14 amino acids.

The V and J genes are TRBV19 and TRBJ1-2; D may be TRBD1 (6 bases). V lost 0 bases and J 6 bases, leaving 14 bases between the germline ends. The CDR3 extends over 15 amino acids. Germline V gene sequence: CDR1 LNHDA, CDR2 SQIVND (reference sequence). CDR3 sequence: CASSIDLGQGNGYTF. The CDR3 DNA sequence: TGTGCCAGTAGTATAGATCTAGGTCAGGGGAATGGCTACACCTTC. Filled out from reference TRBV19 and TRBJ1-2, the complete variable domain reads DGGITQSPKYLFRKEGQNVTLSCEQNLNHDAMYWYRQDPGQGLRLIYYSQIVNDFQKGDIAEGYSVSREKKESFPLTVTSAQKNPTAFYLCASSIDLGQGNGYTFGSGTRLTVV.

V usage is TRBV7-2 and J usage is TRBJ2-3, with D possibly TRBD2 on 6 matching bases. V was clipped by 1 base and J by 5 bases, with 16 bases between them. This CDR3 region has 16 residues. CDR1 and CDR2 from the germline V gene are SGHTA and FQGNSA. The chain's CDR3 is CASSLVSSGVLDTQYF. The CDR3 DNA reads as TGTGCCAGCAGCTTAGTGTCCTCGGGAGTCTTAGATACGCAGTATTTT.

A single count supports this clone. V is TRBV7-8 and J is TRBJ2-2; 7 nucleotides line up with TRBD1. The germline gives CDR1 SGHVS, CDR2 FQNEAQ. This CDR3 comprises 15 residues. Unmatched junction bases numbered 12, after V lost 7 bases and J lost 7 bases. The CDR3 nucleotides are TGTGCCAGCACAAGGACAGGTTCTTTGAGCGGGGAGCTGTTTTTT. This gives the protein CASTRTGSLSGELFF.

This clone was picked up a small number of times. The rearrangement joins TRBV25-1 to TRBJ1-6; D is perhaps TRBD1 (5 bases). Trimming shortened V by 6 bases and J by 1 base, and 13 bases separated the two germline ends. Germline V gene data show CDR1 as MGHDK and CDR2 as SYGVNS. CDR3 length: 16 amino acids. The CDR3 DNA reads TGTGCCAGCAGGTCTGGGGGGTTATCCTATAATTCACCCCTCCACTTT. Amino acids: CASRSGGLSYNSPLHF.

The V and J genes are TRBV9 and TRBJ2-7; 7 nucleotides align to TRBD1. V lost 4 bases, J lost 1 base, and 8 bases stayed unmatched. Germline V gene data show CDR1 as SGDLS and CDR2 as YYNGEE. This CDR3 comprises 15 residues. The CDR3 DNA is TGTGCCAGCAGCACCCGGACAGGCTCTTCCTACGAGCAGTACTTC. Translating it yields CASSTRTGSSYEQYF.

The V gene is TRBV27, the J gene TRBJ2-1, with 8 bases matching TRBD2. Germline trimming cut 6 bases from V and 2 bases from J; bases unmatched to any gene: 0. The germline gives CDR1 MNHEY, CDR2 SMNVEV (reference sequence). The CDR3 runs to 13 residues. The CDR3 DNA reads TGTGCCAGCAGCGGGGGGGCCTACAATGAGCAGTTCTTC. Amino acid sequence: CASSGGAYNEQFF.

V is TRBV10-1 and J is TRBJ2-3; possibly TRBD1 for D (5 bases). CDR1 is WNHNN, CDR2 SYGVQD, per germline (reference sequence). This CDR3 comprises 15 residues. V lost 4 bases and J lost 2, with 13 bases in between. The CDR3 DNA reads TGCGCCAGCAGTGGGGCGGACACTACCACAGATACGCAGTATTTT. Protein product: CASSGADTTTDTQYF.

The chain couples TRBV25-1 to TRBJ1-2; 7 bases match TRBD1. The CDR3 covers 15 residues. V shed 4 bases, J shed 3 bases, and the junction held 8 bases outside the gene matches. Germline V gene sequence: CDR1 MGHDK, CDR2 SYGVNS. The CDR3 nucleotides read TGTGCCAGCAGTGGATTGACAGGGAACGACTATGGCTACACCTTC. Residues: CASSGLTGNDYGYTF.

The chain is built from TRBV7-2 and TRBJ2-7; TRBD2 matches 7 bases. The V and J ends lost 3 bases and 3 bases, in that order; junction bases with no gene match: 2. The CDR3 consists of 13 residues. From germline, CDR1 is SGHTA and CDR2 FQGNSA. CDR3 amino acids: CASSFPGGYEQYF. CDR3 sequence (DNA): TGTGCCAGCAGCTTTCCGGGGGGCTACGAGCAGTACTTC.

The chain employs TRBV5-4 and TRBJ2-3; no clear D gene. The CDR3 contains 12 residues. Trimming took 4 bases from V and 4 from J, leaving 7 bases between them. CDR1 is SGHNT, CDR2 YYREEE, per germline (reference sequence). For the CDR3, the DNA is TGTGCCAGCAGCCGAGGATCAGATACGCAGTATTTT. Amino acids: CASSRGSDTQYF.

J is TRBJ2-5 and V is TRBV4-3; 11 bases align to TRBD2. This CDR3 spans 18 amino acids. The junction had 8 bases not matched to a gene; V was cut back by 0 bases and J by 2 bases. Germline V lookup: CDR1 LGHNA, CDR2 YSLEER. In nucleotides, the CDR3 is TGCGCCAGCAGCCAAGAGCTAGCGGGGGGCGTTTTTCAAGAGACCCAGTACTTC. Its protein is CASSQELAGGVFQETQYF.

The chain is built from TRBV30 and TRBJ1-5, with TRBD1 as a possible D gene (6 bases). Germline V CDR1 and CDR2: GTSNPN, SVGIG (reference sequence). The V and J ends lost 4 bases and 5 bases respectively, with 12 bases between them. The length of the CDR3 is 13 residues. The CDR3 spells CAWNTGMDQPQHF. DNA for the CDR3: TGTGCCTGGAATACAGGGATGGATCAGCCCCAGCATTTT.

The rearrangement links TRBV5-1 to TRBJ2-5; TRBD2 is a possible D gene (6 bases). Trimming took 4 bases from V and 7 from J, leaving 14 bases between them. Germline V gene lookup returns CDR1 SGHRS and CDR2 YFSETQ. The CDR3 totals 13 residues. Here the CDR3 reads CASSPGLEGTQYF. The DNA for the CDR3 is TGCGCCAGCAGCCCCGGCCTGGAGGGGACCCAGTACTTC.

V usage is TRBV6-5 and J usage is TRBJ1-1; D is unclear. The CDR3 spans 15 residues. The V and J ends lost 0 bases and 11 bases respectively, with 19 bases between them. Germline CDR1 reads MNHEY; CDR2 reads SVGAGI. DNA of the CDR3: TGTGCCAGCAGTTACTCAGAAGCCTGGAGGGAAGAGGCTTTCTTT. Translating gives CASSYSEAWREEAFF.

This clone has just a few counts. This chain joins TRBV7-9 and TRBJ1-2; D remains ambiguous. The length of the CDR3 is 13 residues. Between the trimmed V and J ends, which lost 1 base and 6 bases, there was a span of 9 bases. CDR1 and CDR2 from the germline V gene are SEHNR and FQNEAQ (reference sequence). CDR3 nucleotide sequence: TGTGCCAGCAGCTTAGGCCCACTGGATGGCTACACCTTC. This encodes CASSLGPLDGYTF.

The J gene is TRBJ2-7, the V gene TRBV9; tentatively, D is TRBD2 (7 bases). The V end was cut by 4 bases, the J end by 3 bases, with 17 bases between. Germline loops: CDR1 SGDLS, CDR2 YYNGEE. The CDR3 is made up of 15 amino acids. DNA for the CDR3: TGTGCCAGCAGCCGAGGGGGGGGGATGATCTACGAGCAGTACTTC. Protein product: CASSRGGGMIYEQYF.

The genes are TRBV4-3 and TRBJ1-2; weak D call: TRBD1 (5 bases). Germline lookup yields CDR1 LGHNA and CDR2 YSLEER. Trimming took 5 bases from V and 5 from J, leaving 12 bases between them. This CDR3 is built from 13 residues. The CDR3 nucleotides are TGCGCCAGCAGCGGGATCACAGGATATGGCTACACCTTC. Its protein product is CASSGITGYGYTF.

This chain uses TRBV7-3 with TRBJ2-1, with a weak D call TRBD2 (6 bases). Per germline, CDR1 SGHTA and CDR2 FQGTGA. The CDR3 totals 13 residues. The V end was cut by 5 bases, the J end by 8 bases, with 13 bases between. Here the CDR3 DNA reads TGTGCCAGCAGCGGGACTCCTGTCGATGAGCAGTTCTTC. This gives the protein CASSGTPVDEQFF.